The 21 T cell receptor beta chains reported below all come from one sample, sequenced in a study of T cells in Graves' hyperthyroidism and ophthalmopathy. The source material, RNA transcripts, was used to amplify TCR beta CDR3 regions. HTBI primers were employed in a first-round RT-PCR of the TCR CDR3. TCRdb reprocessed the multiplex PCR reads via MiXCR and lists one record per CDR3 protein. The table records about 420,000 distinct CDR3 sequences, 15% to 19% of them present only once. The sequencing sample was made of blood. Receptors originate from a woman aged 18 to 35 with Graves' hyperthyroidism.

The table lists this clonotype with a few counts. The CDR3 sequence is CASSHTSGVAKNIQYF. CDR3 DNA: TGTGCCAGCAGTCATACTAGCGGAGTAGCCAAAAACATTCAGTACTTC. The chain carries TRBV6-1 and TRBJ2-4, with TRBD2 matching 8 bases. The ends lost 5 bases at V and 0 bases at J; junction bases unmatched: 6. The germline V gene encodes CDR1 MNHNS and CDR2 SASEGT. This CDR3 is built from 16 residues.

This clonotype was counted at least ten times. This chain links TRBV11-2 with TRBJ2-7, with D possibly TRBD1 on 7 matching bases. The CDR3 runs 15 residues. Germline V lookup: CDR1 SGHAT, CDR2 FQNNGV. V was trimmed by 6 bases and J by 2 bases, leaving 17 bases between them. The CDR3 is CASRGGGTEAYEQYF. The CDR3 region has the DNA TGTGCCAGCAGGGGAGGTGGGACAGAAGCCTACGAGCAGTACTTC.

This clonotype has a count of ten or more. The chain joins TRBV12-3 or TRBV12-4 to TRBJ1-2, with no clear D. The germline V and J ends were trimmed by 7 bases and 5 bases, with 14 bases remaining between them. CDR3 length: 13 amino acids. The CDR3 bases are TGTGCCAGCAAAGACCCGGGAATTTATGGCTACACCTTC. Amino acid sequence: CASKDPGIYGYTF.

This clonotype was observed many times. The rearrangement joins TRBV11-2 to TRBJ2-5; D ambiguous. Germline V gene data show CDR1 as SGHAT and CDR2 as FQNNGV. CDR3 length equals 13 residues. Trimming removed 5 bases from V and 5 bases from J, with 12 bases in between. CDR3 protein: CASSRSLFETQYF. The CDR3 nucleotides are TGTGCCAGCAGCCGTTCCCTTTTCGAGACCCAGTACTTC.

In its sample, this clonotype was seen a few times. The chain has TRBV7-9 and TRBJ1-1; the D gene is possibly TRBD1 (5 bases). This CDR3 region has 13 residues. Germline assignment: CDR1 SEHNR and CDR2 FQNEAQ (reference sequence). Trimming pared 3 bases from V and 4 bases from J, leaving 9 bases between. CDR3 protein: CASSFGGPTEAFF. The CDR3 DNA follows: TGTGCCAGCAGCTTTGGGGGACCCACTGAAGCTTTCTTT. Full variable domain (missing parts from reference TRBV7-9 and TRBJ1-1): DTGVSQNPRHKITKRGQNVTFRCDPISEHNRLYWYRQTLGQGPEFLTYFQNEAQLEKSRLLSDRFSAERPKGSFSTLEIQRTEQGDSAMYLCASSFGGPTEAFFGQGTRLTVV.

A few counts support this clonotype. The J gene is TRBJ2-3, the V gene TRBV7-9; no reliable D call. This CDR3 spans 14 amino acids. Germline loops: CDR1 SEHNR, CDR2 FQNEAQ (reference sequence). V lost 5 bases and J 4 bases, leaving 13 bases between the germline ends. Written as DNA, the CDR3 is TGTGCCAGCAGCCCGCCTCATGCGGCAGATACGCAGTATTTT. Translation gives CASSPPHAADTQYF. Full variable domain (remainder filled in from reference TRBV7-9 and TRBJ2-3): DTGVSQNPRHKITKRGQNVTFRCDPISEHNRLYWYRQTLGQGPEFLTYFQNEAQLEKSRLLSDRFSAERPKGSFSTLEIQRTEQGDSAMYLCASSPPHAADTQYFGPGTRLTVL.

This clonotype was found many times. This chain connects TRBV7-9 to TRBJ2-7; 14 bases match TRBD2. Trimming cost V 4 bases and J 6 bases; bases outside gene matches: 5. Germline CDR1 SEHNR, CDR2 FQNEAQ (reference sequence). The CDR3 length is 15 residues. The CDR3 loop is CASSSLTSGRGEQYF. The CDR3 DNA follows: TGTGCCAGCAGCTCGTTGACTAGCGGGAGGGGCGAGCAGTACTTC.

CDR3 sequence: CASIGSTGELFF. The CDR3 DNA reads TGTGCCAGCATCGGTTCCACCGGGGAGCTGTTTTTT. The genes are TRBV12-3 or TRBV12-4 and TRBJ2-2; no reliable D call. The CDR3 is 12 amino acids. With 7 bases removed from V and 4 bases from J, the gap between germline ends came to 7 bases.

This chain connects TRBV5-1 to TRBJ2-1, with 10 bases aligning to TRBD2. The germline V gene encodes CDR1 SGHRS and CDR2 YFSETQ. Germline trimming cut 4 bases from V and 7 bases from J; bases unmatched to any gene: 8. The CDR3 is made up of 15 amino acids. DNA of the CDR3: TGCGCCAGCAGCCCAAGCGGGAGGGCCTTTAATGAGCAGTTCTTC. Its translation is CASSPSGRAFNEQFF.

This clonotype was seen repeatedly, ten times or more. The genes are TRBV20-1 and TRBJ2-7; 8 bases line up with TRBD1. Germline loops: CDR1 DFQATT, CDR2 SNEGSKA (reference sequence). CDR3 size: 15 residues. V was pared by 0 bases and J by 7 bases, with 11 bases of the junction left unmatched. The CDR3 loop reads CSAREGLQGAGEQYF. DNA for the CDR3: TGCAGTGCTAGAGAAGGTCTCCAGGGGGCCGGGGAGCAGTACTTC.

The V gene is TRBV12-3 or TRBV12-4, the J gene TRBJ2-5; possible D gene TRBD1, 6 bases. This CDR3 region has 13 residues. The V end was cut by 5 bases, the J end by 1 base, with 8 bases between. This chain's CDR3 is CASSQGTQETQYF. The CDR3 DNA reads TGTGCCAGCAGTCAGGGGACCCAAGAGACCCAGTACTTC.

This clonotype came up many times. The rearrangement links TRBV20-1 to TRBJ2-7; 8 nucleotides agree with TRBD1. In germline, CDR1 is DFQATT, CDR2 SNEGSKA (reference sequence). This CDR3 has 16 residues. V was clipped by 1 base and J by 2 bases; unmatched bases: 10. CDR3 protein: CSARVGTGNLAYEQYF. Written as DNA, the CDR3 is TGCAGTGCTAGAGTAGGGACAGGAAACCTCGCCTACGAGCAGTACTTC.

J is TRBJ2-4 and V is TRBV12-3 or TRBV12-4; TRBD2 might be the D (6 bases). The CDR3 runs to 16 residues. The germline V and J ends were trimmed by 1 base and 0 bases, with 10 bases remaining between them. CDR3 residues: CASSLGGVLAKNIQYF. The CDR3 DNA sequence: TGTGCCAGCAGTTTAGGGGGGGTTTTAGCCAAAAACATTCAGTACTTC.

This clonotype was seen only a few times. The rearrangement uses TRBV19 and TRBJ1-5, with D unresolved. CDR1 is LNHDA, CDR2 SQIVND, per germline (reference sequence). This CDR3 spans 13 amino acids. Trimming removed 5 bases at V and 8 bases at J, with 13 bases between. CDR3 protein: CASSPRLGKPQHF. The DNA for the CDR3 is TGTGCCAGTAGTCCCCGTTTGGGCAAGCCCCAGCATTTT. Full variable domain (rest looked up from reference TRBV19 and TRBJ1-5): DGGITQSPKYLFRKEGQNVTLSCEQNLNHDAMYWYRQDPGQGLRLIYYSQIVNDFQKGDIAEGYSVSREKKESFPLTVTSAQKNPTAFYLCASSPRLGKPQHFGDGTRLSIL.

CDR3 region: CASSVEGLPYENTEAFF. CDR3 sequence (DNA): TGTGCCAGCAGCGTAGAGGGGCTCCCCTATGAGAACACTGAAGCTTTCTTT. The chain joins TRBV9 to TRBJ1-1; perhaps TRBD1 as D (5 bases). The CDR3 loop spans 17 amino acids. V lost 0 bases, J lost 1 base, and 16 bases lay in between. CDR1 SGDLS and CDR2 YYNGEE come from the germline V gene.

The chain links TRBV12-3 or TRBV12-4 to TRBJ2-2; 9 positions match TRBD1. CDR3 length equals 17 residues. Losses at the gene ends were 1 base for V and 0 bases for J; bases not matched to a gene: 3. CDR3 bases: TGTGCCAGCAGTTTAGGGACAGGGGCCACGAACACCGGGGAGCTGTTTTTT. It translates to CASSLGTGATNTGELFF.

The chain uses TRBV20-1 and TRBJ1-5, with TRBD1 identical over 7 bases. V was clipped by 0 bases and J by 5 bases; unmatched bases: 7. The CDR3 has 15 amino acids. CDR1 and CDR2 from the germline V gene are DFQATT and SNEGSKA (reference sequence). The CDR3, as DNA: TGCAGTGCTAGAGATCTGTTTCAGGGGGATCAGCCCCAGCATTTT. Residues: CSARDLFQGDQPQHF.

This clonotype has a count of ten or more. The chain links TRBV4-3 to TRBJ1-5, with a tentative D call TRBD1 (5 bases). The CDR3 runs 15 residues. CDR1 and CDR2 from the germline V gene are LGHNA and YSLEER. Trimming left V 0 bases short and J 7 bases short, with 13 bases between. The CDR3 bases are TGCGCCAGCAGCCAAGACACAAATGGGGGGCAGCCCCAGCATTTT. Protein sequence: CASSQDTNGGQPQHF.

V gene TRBV28 combines with J gene TRBJ2-5; 7 bases map to TRBD1. V lost 5 bases, J lost 2 bases, and 5 bases stayed unmatched. From germline, CDR1 is MDHEN and CDR2 SYDVKM. CDR3 length: 14 amino acids. The chain's CDR3 is CASSTSGQQETQYF. The CDR3 DNA reads TGTGCCAGCAGTACCTCGGGACAGCAAGAGACCCAGTACTTC.

The chain carries TRBV7-9 and TRBJ2-7, with D possibly called TRBD1 or TRBD2 (5 bases each). The CDR3 has 14 residues. CDR1 is SEHNR, CDR2 FQNEAQ, per germline (reference sequence). V was shortened by 5 bases and J by 2 bases, with 13 bases between the two germline ends. The CDR3 protein is CASSHGLGPYEQYF. The CDR3 nucleotides are TGTGCCAGCAGCCACGGACTGGGACCCTACGAGCAGTACTTC.

Ten or more counts support this clonotype. The chain uses TRBV20-1 and TRBJ1-1; D is perhaps TRBD1 (6 bases). Germline V gene sequence: CDR1 DFQATT, CDR2 SNEGSKA (reference sequence). The CDR3 consists of 13 residues. The V end lost 1 base, the J end lost 3 bases, and 9 bases lay between the germline ends. As DNA, the CDR3 is TGCAGTGCTAGAGGCGGGGGGCACACTGAAGCTTTCTTT. Amino acid sequence: CSARGGGHTEAFF.